This TCR beta chain was captured in a study of spatial heterogeneity in lung cancer. In the study overall: Raw reads contained each unique TCR and UMI combination more than ten times on average.

Every molecule of TCR cDNA had its own unique molecular identifier. TCRdb analysed the 5' RACE reads with MiXCR anew, one entry per CDR3 protein. The sample carries more than 75,000 distinct CDR3 sequences, around 19% recorded once. This clonotype was seen more than once but under ten times. Sample time point: blood at routine non-recurrence follow-up after resection. Unsorted tumor, nontumor lung tissue or cryopreserved PBMC supplied the whole RNA. Sequenced here: PBMCs, sampled at follow-up. The source is a male donor with early-stage non-small cell lung cancer.

In DNA form, the CDR3 reads TGCGCCAGCAGCCATCCGGACAGGGCTGGGGAGCAGTTCTTC. Translating it yields CASSHPDRAGEQFF. The chain carries TRBV4-3 and TRBJ2-1, with 8 positions matching TRBD1. CDR1 LGHNA and CDR2 YSLEER come from the germline V gene. J gave up 10 bases and V 3 bases, and 8 bases lay outside the gene matches. The CDR3 contains 14 residues.